This entry concerns a single T cell receptor (beta chain). Authors' data handling: The authors estimated nucleated cell counts from reference gene primer amplification. Clones were sequenced by immunoSEQ multiplex PCR, and TCRdb holds only the in-frame ones, with some missing. V, J and clone size are those of that table, while D and trimming were read from the DNA. The sample gives about 220,000 clones, 84% of which show up once; nearly 20% is in the top ten. The data originate from a study of blood T cell repertoires in COVID-19. On the study more broadly: Collection of acute and convalescent COVID-19 samples took place in the United States, Italy and Spain. T cells, B-cell-depleted T cells, or PBMCs supplied cDNA or gDNA.

Trimming shortened V by 1 base and J by 2 bases, and 12 bases separated the two germline ends. Germline V CDR1 and CDR2: LGHNA, YSLEER. The length of the CDR3 is 15 residues. The TCR comes from a man aged 25 to 40 with active or convalescent COVID-19. The chain recombines TRBV4-3 with TRBJ2-7; perhaps TRBD1 as D (7 bases). The sample comprised peripheral blood. As DNA, the CDR3 is TGCGCCAGCAGCCAAGGCGCAGGGGGGACCTACGAGCAGTACTTC. Translated, it gives CASSQGAGGTYEQYF.